This T cell receptor beta chain derives from a study of cytomegalovirus exposure and HLA in healthy donors. It was healthy bone marrow donors who served as donors. Whole-study findings and limits: Most subjects had HLA-A and HLA-B alleles reportedly predicted accurately by TCR beta sequences.

Vbeta (60) and Jbeta (13) primers were used in the PCR. Assay used: immunoSEQ multiplex PCR; TCRdb lists only in-frame clones, some missing. The table has 95,000 to 100,000 clones, roughly 80% seen once. From germline, CDR1 is KGHSH and CDR2 LQKENI. The CDR3 runs to 14 residues. Between the trimmed V and J ends, which lost 5 bases and 2 bases, there was a span of 12 bases. For this clone: The antigen is unknown.

Specimen: PBMCs. The TCR was taken from a man in his forties in good health and CMV-seropositive. This rearrangement joins TRBV18 to TRBJ2-5, with D possibly matching TRBD2 (5 bases). The CDR3 protein is CASSTQGRQETQYF. CDR3 nucleotides: TGTGCCAGCTCAACCCAAGGGAGACAAGAGACCCAGTACTTC.